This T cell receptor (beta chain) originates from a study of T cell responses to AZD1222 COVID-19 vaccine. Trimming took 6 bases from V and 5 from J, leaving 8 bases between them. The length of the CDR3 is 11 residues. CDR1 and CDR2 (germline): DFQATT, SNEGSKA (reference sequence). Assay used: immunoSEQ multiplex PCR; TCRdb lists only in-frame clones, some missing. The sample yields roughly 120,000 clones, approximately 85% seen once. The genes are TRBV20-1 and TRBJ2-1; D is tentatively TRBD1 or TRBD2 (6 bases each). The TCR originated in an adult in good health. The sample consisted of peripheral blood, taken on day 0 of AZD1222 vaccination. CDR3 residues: CSARGDNEQFF. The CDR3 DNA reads TGCAGTGCGAGGGGGGACAATGAGCAGTTCTTC.